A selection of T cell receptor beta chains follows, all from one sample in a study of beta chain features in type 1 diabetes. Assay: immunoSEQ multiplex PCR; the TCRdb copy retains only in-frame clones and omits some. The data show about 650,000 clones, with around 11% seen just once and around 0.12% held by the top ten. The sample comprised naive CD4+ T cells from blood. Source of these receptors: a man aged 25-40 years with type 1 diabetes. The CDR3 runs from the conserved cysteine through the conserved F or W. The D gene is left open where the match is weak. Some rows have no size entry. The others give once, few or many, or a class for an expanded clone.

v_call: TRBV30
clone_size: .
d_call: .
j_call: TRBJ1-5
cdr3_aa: CAWSTVSREPQHF
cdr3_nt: TGTGCCTGGAGTACGGTTTCGCGGGAGCCCCAGCATTTT

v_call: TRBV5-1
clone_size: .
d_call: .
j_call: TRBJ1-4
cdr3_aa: CASTLDETGEKLFF
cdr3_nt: TGCGCCAGCACCTTGGACGAGACAGGCGAAAAACTGTTTTTT

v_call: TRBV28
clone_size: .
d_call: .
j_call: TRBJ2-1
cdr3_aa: CASSSPPYNEQFF
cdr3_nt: TGTGCCAGCAGTTCCCCACCCTACAATGAGCAGTTCTTC

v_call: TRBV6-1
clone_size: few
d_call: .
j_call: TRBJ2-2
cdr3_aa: CASSEDTRGNTGELFF
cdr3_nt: TGTGCCAGCAGTGAGGATACTAGGGGTAACACCGGGGAGCTGTTTTTT

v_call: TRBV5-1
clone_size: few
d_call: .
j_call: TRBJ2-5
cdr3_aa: CASSAGRPQETQYF
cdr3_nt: TGCGCCAGCAGCGCCGGACGTCCCCAAGAGACCCAGTACTTC

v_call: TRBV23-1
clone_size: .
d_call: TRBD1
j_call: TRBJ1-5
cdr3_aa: CASSRSWGHRLQGADQPQHF
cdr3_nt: TGCGCCAGCAGTCGGAGCTGGGGGCATCGTCTACAGGGGGCTGATCAGCCCCAGCATTTT

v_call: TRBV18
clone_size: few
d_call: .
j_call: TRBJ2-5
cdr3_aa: CASSPRDRAQETQYF
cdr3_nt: TGTGCCAGCTCACCCCGGGACCGGGCCCAAGAGACCCAGTACTTC

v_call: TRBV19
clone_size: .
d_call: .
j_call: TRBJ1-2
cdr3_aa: CASRAGSHGYTF
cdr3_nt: TGTGCCAGTAGGGCAGGGAGTCACGGCTACACCTTC

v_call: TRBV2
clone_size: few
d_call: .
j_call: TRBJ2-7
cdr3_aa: CASSDLREQYF
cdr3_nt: TGTGCCAGCAGTGACTTGAGGGAGCAGTACTTC

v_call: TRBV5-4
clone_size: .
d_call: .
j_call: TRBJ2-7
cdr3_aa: CASSLAGAGYEQYF
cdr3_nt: TGTGCCAGCAGCTTGGCCGGAGCAGGTTACGAGCAGTACTTC

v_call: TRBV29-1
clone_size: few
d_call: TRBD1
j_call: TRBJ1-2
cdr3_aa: CSVGDSWGYTF
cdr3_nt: TGCAGCGTTGGGGACAGTTGGGGCTACACCTTC

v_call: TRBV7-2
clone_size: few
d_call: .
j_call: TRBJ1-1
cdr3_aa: CASSLRPRQGEAFF
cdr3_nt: TGTGCCAGCAGCTTACGTCCAAGGCAGGGGGAAGCTTTCTTT

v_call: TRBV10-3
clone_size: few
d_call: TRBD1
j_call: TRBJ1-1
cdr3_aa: CAISDLGGYGTEAFF
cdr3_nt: TGTGCCATCAGTGATTTAGGGGGCTATGGCACTGAAGCTTTCTTT

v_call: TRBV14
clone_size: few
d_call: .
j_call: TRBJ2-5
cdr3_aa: CASSHRGRHWETQYF
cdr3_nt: TGTGCCAGCAGCCATCGGGGGAGGCATTGGGAGACCCAGTACTTC

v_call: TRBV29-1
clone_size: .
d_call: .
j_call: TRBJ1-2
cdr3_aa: CSVGGYGYTF
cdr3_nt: TGCAGCGTTGGAGGCTATGGCTACACCTTC

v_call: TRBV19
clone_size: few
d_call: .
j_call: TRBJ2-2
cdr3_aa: CASLSRALSGELFF
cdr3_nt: TGTGCCAGTCTTTCGCGGGCGTTGAGCGGGGAGCTGTTTTTT

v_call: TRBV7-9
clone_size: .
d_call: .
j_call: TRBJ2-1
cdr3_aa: CASSLAGAFYNEQFF
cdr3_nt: TGTGCCAGCAGCTTAGCGGGGGCCTTCTACAATGAGCAGTTCTTC

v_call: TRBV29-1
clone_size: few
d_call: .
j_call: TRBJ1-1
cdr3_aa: CSVGFPQGRRLREAFF
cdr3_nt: TGCAGCGTTGGGTTCCCTCAGGGCAGGCGCCTTAGGGAAGCTTTCTTT

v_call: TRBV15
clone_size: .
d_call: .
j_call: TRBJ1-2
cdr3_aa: CATSRDRAYGYTF
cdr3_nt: TGTGCCACCAGCAGAGACAGGGCCTATGGCTACACCTTC

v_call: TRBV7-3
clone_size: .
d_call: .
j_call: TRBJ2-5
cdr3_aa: CASSLEGGETQYF
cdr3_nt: TGTGCCAGCAGCTTAGAGGGAGGAGAGACCCAGTACTTC

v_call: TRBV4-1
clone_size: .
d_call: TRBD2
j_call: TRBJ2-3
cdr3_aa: CASSQPLAGVRDTQYF
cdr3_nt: TGCGCCAGCAGCCAACCATTGGCGGGGGTTAGGGATACGCAGTATTTT

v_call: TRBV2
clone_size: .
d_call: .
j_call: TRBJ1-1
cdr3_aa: CASRAGTGGMVEAFF
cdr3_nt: TGTGCCAGCAGAGCCGGGACGGGGGGCATGGTTGAAGCTTTCTTT

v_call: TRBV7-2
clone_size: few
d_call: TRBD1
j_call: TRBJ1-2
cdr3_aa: CASSSGQGYGYTF
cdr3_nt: TGTGCCAGCAGCTCCGGACAGGGGTATGGCTACACCTTC

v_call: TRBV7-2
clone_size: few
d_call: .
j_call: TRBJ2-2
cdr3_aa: CASSSSSTGELFF
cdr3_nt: TGTGCCAGCAGTTCAAGCAGCACCGGGGAGCTGTTTTTT

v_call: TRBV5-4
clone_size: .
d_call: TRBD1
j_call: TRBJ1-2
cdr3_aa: CASSAGQVGYTF
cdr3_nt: TGTGCCAGCAGCGCTGGACAGGTGGGCTACACCTTC

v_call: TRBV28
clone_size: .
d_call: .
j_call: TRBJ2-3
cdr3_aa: CASSLISDTQYF
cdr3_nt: TGTGCCAGCAGTTTGATCTCAGATACGCAGTATTTT

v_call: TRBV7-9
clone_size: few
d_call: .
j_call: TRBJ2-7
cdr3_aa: CASSPGSSGAVEQYF
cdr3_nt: TGTGCCAGCAGCCCCGGGTCTTCGGGCGCGGTCGAGCAGTACTTC

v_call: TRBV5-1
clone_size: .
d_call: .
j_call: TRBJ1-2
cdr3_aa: CASSPREGGYGYTF
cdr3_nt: TGCGCCAGCAGCCCCAGGGAAGGAGGCTATGGCTACACCTTC

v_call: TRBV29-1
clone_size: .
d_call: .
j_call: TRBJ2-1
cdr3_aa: CSVAPDKIYNEQFF
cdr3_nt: TGCAGCGTTGCCCCGGACAAAATATACAATGAGCAGTTCTTC

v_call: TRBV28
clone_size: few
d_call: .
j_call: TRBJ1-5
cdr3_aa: CASTVGGDFSNQPQHF
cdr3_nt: TGTGCCAGCACTGTGGGAGGGGATTTCTCCAATCAGCCCCAGCATTTT

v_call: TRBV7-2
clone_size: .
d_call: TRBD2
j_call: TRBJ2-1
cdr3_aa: CASSLNSGGYNEQFF
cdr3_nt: TGTGCCAGCAGCTTAAACAGCGGGGGCTACAATGAGCAGTTCTTC

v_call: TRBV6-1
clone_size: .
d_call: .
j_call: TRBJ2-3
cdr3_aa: CASLRAASTDTQYF
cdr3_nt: TGTGCCAGTCTCCGGGCAGCTAGCACAGATACGCAGTATTTT

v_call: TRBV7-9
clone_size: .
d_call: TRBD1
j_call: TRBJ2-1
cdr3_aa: CASSRPAGDRVNGEQFF
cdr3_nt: TGTGCCAGCAGCCGCCCCGCCGGGGACAGGGTCAACGGTGAGCAGTTCTTC

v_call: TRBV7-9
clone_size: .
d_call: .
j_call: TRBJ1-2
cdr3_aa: CASSLDAGGYTF
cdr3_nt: TGTGCCAGCAGCCTCGACGCGGGGGGCTACACCTTC

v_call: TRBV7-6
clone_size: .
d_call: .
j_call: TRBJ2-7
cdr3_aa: CASSLGHTLYEQYF
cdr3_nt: TGTGCCAGCAGCTTAGGACATACCCTCTACGAGCAGTACTTC

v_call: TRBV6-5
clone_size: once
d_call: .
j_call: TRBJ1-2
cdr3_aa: CASIGNGQPGYGYTF
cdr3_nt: TGTGCCAGCATCGGAAACGGACAGCCGGGTTATGGCTACACCTTC

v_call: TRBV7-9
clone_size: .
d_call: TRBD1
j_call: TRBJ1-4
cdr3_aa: CASSRQGVTNEKLFF
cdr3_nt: TGTGCCAGCAGCCGTCAGGGGGTGACTAATGAAAAACTGTTTTTT

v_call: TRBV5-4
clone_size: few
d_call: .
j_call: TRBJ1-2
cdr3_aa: CASSRGVYGYTF
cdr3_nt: TGTGCCAGCAGCAGAGGGGTTTATGGCTACACCTTC

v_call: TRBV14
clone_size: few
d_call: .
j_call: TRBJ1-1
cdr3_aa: CASSQAAVRNTEAFF
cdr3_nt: TGTGCCAGCAGCCAAGCGGCAGTTAGAAACACTGAAGCTTTCTTT

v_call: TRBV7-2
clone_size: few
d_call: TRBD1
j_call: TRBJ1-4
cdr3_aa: CASSARTGNEKLFF
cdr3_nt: TGTGCCAGCAGCGCGAGGACAGGGAATGAAAAACTGTTTTTT

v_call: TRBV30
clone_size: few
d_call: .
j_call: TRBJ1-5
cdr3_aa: CAWSVTGNQPQHF
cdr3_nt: TGTGCCTGGAGTGTAACAGGAAATCAGCCCCAGCATTTT

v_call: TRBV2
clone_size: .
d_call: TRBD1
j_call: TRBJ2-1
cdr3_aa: CASRIRRDSPGNEQFF
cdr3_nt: TGTGCCAGCAGGATCCGCCGGGACAGTCCTGGGAATGAGCAGTTCTTC

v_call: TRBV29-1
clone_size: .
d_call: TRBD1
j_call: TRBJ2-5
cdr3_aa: CSVDGTGVFERQYF
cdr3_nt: TGCAGCGTGGACGGGACAGGAGTCTTCGAGCGGCAGTACTTC

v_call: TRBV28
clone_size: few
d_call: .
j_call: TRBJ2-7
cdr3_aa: CASSLGTISYEQYF
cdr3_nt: TGTGCCAGCAGTTTAGGGACGATCTCCTACGAGCAGTACTTC

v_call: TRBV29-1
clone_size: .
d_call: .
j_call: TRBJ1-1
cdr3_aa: CSVEGHFTEAFF
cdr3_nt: TGCAGCGTTGAGGGACATTTCACTGAAGCTTTCTTT

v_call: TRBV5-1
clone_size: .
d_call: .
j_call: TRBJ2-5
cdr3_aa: CASSLEETQYF
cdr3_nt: TGCGCCAGCAGCCTCGAAGAGACCCAGTACTTC

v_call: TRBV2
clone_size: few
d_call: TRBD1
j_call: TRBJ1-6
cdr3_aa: CACRTGSVSPLHF
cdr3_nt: TGTGCCTGCCGGACAGGGTCTGTTTCACCCCTCCACTTT

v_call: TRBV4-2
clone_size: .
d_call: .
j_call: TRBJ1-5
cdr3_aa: CASSQEGEAYQPQHF
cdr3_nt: TGTGCCAGCAGCCAAGAGGGAGAGGCGTATCAGCCCCAGCATTTT

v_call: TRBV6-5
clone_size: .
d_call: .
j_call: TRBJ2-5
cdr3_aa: CASSYSGDQETQYF
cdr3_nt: TGTGCCAGCAGTTACTCTGGAGACCAAGAGACCCAGTACTTC

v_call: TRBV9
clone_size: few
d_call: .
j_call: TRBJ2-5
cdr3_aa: CASSVGRNQETQYF
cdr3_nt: TGTGCCAGCAGCGTAGGCAGAAATCAAGAGACCCAGTACTTC

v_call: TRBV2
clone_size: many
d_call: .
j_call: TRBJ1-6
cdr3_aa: CASMGGENSPLHF
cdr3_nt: TGTGCCAGCATGGGCGGGGAGAATTCACCCCTCCACTTT

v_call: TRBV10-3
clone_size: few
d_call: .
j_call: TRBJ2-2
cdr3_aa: CAISGAEATGELFF
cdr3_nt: TGTGCCATCAGTGGGGCCGAGGCCACCGGGGAGCTGTTTTTT

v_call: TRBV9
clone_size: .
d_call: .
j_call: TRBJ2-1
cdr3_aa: CASSVVVRGDEQFF
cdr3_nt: TGTGCCAGCAGCGTAGTGGTACGAGGAGATGAGCAGTTCTTC

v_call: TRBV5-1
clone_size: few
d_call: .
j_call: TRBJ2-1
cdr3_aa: CASSGDQSLPNEQFF
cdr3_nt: TGCGCCAGCAGCGGGGATCAATCATTGCCAAATGAGCAGTTCTTC

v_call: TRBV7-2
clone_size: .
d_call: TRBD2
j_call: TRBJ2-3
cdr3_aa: CASSSAGWGDTQYF
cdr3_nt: TGTGCCAGCAGCTCAGCGGGGTGGGGAGATACGCAGTATTTT